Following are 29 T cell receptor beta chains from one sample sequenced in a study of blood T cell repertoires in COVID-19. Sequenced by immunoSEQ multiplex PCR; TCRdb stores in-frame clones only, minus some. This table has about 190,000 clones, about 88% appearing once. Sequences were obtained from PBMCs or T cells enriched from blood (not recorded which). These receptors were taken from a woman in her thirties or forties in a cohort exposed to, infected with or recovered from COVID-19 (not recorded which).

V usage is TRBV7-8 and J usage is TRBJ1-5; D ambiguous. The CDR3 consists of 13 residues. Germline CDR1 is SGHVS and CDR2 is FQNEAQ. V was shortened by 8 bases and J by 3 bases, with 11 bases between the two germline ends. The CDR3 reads CASGSLSNQPQHF. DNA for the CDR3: TGTGCCAGCGGGAGTCTCTCCAATCAGCCCCAGCATTTT.

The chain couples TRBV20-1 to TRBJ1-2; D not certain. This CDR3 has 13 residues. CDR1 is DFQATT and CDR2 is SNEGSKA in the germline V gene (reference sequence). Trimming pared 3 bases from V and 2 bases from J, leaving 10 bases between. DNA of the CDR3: TGCAGTGCTAGTCTGGGCCCGAACTATGGCTACACCTTC. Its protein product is CSASLGPNYGYTF.

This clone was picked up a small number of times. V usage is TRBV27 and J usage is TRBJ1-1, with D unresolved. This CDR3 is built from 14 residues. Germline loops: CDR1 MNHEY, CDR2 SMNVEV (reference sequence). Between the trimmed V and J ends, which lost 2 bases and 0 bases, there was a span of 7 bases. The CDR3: CASSLSQMNTEAFF. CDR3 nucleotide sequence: TGTGCCAGCAGTTTAAGCCAAATGAACACTGAAGCTTTCTTT.

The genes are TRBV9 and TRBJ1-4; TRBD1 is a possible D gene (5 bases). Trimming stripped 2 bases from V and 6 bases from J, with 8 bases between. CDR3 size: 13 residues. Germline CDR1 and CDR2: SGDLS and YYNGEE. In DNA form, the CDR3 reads TGTGCCAGCAGCGTCGGGACTCATGAAAAACTGTTTTTT. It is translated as CASSVGTHEKLFF.

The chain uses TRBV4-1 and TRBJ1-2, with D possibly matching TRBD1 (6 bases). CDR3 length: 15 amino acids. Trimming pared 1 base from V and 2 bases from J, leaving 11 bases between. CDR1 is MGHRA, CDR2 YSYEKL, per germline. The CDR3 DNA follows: TGCGCCAGCAGCCAAGTGCCAGGGGTAAACTATGGCTACACCTTC. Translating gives CASSQVPGVNYGYTF.

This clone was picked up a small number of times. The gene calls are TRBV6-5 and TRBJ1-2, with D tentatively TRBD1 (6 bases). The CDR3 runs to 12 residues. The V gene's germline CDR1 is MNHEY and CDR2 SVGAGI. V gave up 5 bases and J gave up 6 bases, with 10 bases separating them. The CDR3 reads CASSQQGNGYTF. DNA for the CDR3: TGTGCCAGCAGTCAACAGGGAAATGGCTACACCTTC.

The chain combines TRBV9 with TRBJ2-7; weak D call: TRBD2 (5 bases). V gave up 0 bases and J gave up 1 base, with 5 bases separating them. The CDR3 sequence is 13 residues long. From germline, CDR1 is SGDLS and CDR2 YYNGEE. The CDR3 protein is CASSVGGSYEQYF. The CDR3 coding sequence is TGTGCCAGCAGCGTAGGCGGGTCCTACGAGCAGTACTTC.

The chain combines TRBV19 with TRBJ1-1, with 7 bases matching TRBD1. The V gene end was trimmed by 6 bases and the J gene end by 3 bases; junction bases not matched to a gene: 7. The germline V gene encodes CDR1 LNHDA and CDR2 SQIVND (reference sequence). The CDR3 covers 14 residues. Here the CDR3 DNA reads TGTGCCAGTAGCAAGGGGGCGCGGGACACTGAAGCTTTCTTT. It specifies CASSKGARDTEAFF. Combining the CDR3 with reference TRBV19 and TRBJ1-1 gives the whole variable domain DGGITQSPKYLFRKEGQNVTLSCEQNLNHDAMYWYRQDPGQGLRLIYYSQIVNDFQKGDIAEGYSVSREKKESFPLTVTSAQKNPTAFYLCASSKGARDTEAFFGQGTRLTVV.

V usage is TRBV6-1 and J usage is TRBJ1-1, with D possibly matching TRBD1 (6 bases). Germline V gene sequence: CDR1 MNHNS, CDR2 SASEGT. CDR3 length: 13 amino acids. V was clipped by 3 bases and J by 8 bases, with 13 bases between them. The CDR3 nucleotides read TGTGCCAGCAGTGAGTGGGACAAGGTCGAAGCTTTCTTT. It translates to CASSEWDKVEAFF.

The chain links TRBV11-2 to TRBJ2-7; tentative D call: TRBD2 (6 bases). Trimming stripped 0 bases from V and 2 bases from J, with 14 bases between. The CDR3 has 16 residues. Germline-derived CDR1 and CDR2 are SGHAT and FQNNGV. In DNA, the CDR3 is TGTGCCAGCAGCTTAGAATGGGGGGTAGGACCCTACGAGCAGTACTTC. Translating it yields CASSLEWGVGPYEQYF.

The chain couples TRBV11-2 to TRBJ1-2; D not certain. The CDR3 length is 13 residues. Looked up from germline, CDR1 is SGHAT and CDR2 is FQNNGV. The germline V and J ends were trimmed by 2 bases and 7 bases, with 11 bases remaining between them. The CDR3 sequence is CASSLLAEVGYTF. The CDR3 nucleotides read TGTGCCAGCAGCTTATTGGCCGAGGTTGGCTACACCTTC.

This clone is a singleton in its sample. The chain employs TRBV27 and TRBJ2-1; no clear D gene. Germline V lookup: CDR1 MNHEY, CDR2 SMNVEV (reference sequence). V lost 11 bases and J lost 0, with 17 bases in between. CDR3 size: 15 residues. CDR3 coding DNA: TGTGCCTGCCTGCCCTCTCCGGGCTCCTACAATGAGCAGTTCTTC. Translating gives CACLPSPGSYNEQFF.

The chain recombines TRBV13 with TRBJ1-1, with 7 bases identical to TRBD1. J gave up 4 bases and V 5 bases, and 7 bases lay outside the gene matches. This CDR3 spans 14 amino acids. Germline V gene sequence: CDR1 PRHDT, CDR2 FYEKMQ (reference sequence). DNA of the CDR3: TGTGCCAGCAGCCAGGGGGGAGGAGGCACTGAAGCTTTCTTT. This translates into CASSQGGGGTEAFF.

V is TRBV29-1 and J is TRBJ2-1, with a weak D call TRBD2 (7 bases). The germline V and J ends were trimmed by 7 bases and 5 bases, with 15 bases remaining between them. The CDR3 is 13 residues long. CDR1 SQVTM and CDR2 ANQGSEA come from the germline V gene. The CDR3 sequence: CSAEGGIHNEQFF. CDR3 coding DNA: TGCAGCGCCGAGGGGGGGATACACAATGAGCAGTTCTTC.

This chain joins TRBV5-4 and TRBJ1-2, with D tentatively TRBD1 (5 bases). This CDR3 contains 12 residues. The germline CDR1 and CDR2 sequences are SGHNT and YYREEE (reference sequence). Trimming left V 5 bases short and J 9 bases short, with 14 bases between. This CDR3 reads CASRGGEPRYTF. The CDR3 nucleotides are TGTGCCAGCAGGGGAGGGGAGCCCCGCTACACCTTC.

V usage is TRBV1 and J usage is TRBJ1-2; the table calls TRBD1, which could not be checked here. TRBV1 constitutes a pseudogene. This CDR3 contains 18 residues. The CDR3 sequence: CTSSQDGVGKGLNYGYTF. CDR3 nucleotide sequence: TGCACCAGCAGCCAAGATGGGGTGGGAAAGGGGTTAAACTATGGCTACACCTTC.

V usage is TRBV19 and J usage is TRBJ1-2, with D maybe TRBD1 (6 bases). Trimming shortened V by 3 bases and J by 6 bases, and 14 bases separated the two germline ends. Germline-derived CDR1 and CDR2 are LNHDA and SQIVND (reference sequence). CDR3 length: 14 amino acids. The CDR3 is CASSIPYRANGYTF. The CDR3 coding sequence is TGTGCCAGTAGTATCCCGTACAGGGCAAATGGCTACACCTTC.

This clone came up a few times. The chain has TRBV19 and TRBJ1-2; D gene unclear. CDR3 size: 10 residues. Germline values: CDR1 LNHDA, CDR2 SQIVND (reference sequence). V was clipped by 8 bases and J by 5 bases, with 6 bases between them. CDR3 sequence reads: CASFLYGYTF. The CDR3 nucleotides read TGTGCCAGTTTCCTATATGGCTACACCTTC. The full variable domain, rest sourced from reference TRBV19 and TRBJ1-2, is DGGITQSPKYLFRKEGQNVTLSCEQNLNHDAMYWYRQDPGQGLRLIYYSQIVNDFQKGDIAEGYSVSREKKESFPLTVTSAQKNPTAFYLCASFLYGYTFGSGTRLTVV.

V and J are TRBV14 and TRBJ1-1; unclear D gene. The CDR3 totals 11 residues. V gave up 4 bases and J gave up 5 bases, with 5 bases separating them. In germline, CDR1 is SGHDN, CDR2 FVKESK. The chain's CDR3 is CASSRVTEAFF. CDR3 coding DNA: TGTGCCAGCAGCCGCGTGACTGAAGCTTTCTTT.

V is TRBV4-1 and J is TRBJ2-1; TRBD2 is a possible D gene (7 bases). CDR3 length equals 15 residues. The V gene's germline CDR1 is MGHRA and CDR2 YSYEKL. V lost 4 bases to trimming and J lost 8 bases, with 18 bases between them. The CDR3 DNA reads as TGCGCCAGCAGCCCGTCCCCAAGGGGGGGGGATGAGCAGTTCTTC. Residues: CASSPSPRGGDEQFF.

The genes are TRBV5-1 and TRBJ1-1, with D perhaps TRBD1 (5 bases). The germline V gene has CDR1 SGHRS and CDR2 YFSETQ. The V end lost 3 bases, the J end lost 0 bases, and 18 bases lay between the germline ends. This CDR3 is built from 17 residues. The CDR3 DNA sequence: TGCGCCAGCAGCTGGGGGGATAGGGGCCTCATGAACACTGAAGCTTTCTTT. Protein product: CASSWGDRGLMNTEAFF.

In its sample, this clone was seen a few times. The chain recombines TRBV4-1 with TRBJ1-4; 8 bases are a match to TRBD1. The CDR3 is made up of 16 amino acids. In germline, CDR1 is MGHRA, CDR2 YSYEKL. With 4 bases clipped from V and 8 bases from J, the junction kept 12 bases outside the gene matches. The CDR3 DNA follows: TGCGCCAGCAGCCCCCAACCCAGGGGGCGCGAAGAAAAACTGTTTTTT. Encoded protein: CASSPQPRGREEKLFF.

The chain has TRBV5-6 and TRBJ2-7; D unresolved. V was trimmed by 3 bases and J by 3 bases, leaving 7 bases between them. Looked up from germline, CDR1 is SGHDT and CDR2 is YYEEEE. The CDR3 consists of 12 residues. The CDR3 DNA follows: TGTGCCAGCAGCTCAGACAACTACGAGCAGTACTTC. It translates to CASSSDNYEQYF.

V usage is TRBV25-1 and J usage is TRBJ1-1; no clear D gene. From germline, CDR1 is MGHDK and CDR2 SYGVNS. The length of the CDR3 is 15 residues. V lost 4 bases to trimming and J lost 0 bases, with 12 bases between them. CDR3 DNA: TGTGCCAGCAGTGCCCCCAGAGGTATGAACACTGAAGCTTTCTTT. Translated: CASSAPRGMNTEAFF.

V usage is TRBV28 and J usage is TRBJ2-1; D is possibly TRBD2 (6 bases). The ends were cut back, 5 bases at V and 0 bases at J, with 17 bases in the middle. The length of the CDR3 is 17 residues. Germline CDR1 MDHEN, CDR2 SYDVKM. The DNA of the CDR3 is TGTGCCAGCAGTCCCACCCGACGGCGGGACTCCTACAATGAGCAGTTCTTC. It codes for CASSPTRRRDSYNEQFF.

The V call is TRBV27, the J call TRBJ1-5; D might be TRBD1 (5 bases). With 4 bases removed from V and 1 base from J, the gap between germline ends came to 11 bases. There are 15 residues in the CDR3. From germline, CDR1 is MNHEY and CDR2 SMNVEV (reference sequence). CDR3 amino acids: CASSWDGGSNQPQHF. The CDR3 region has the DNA TGTGCCAGCAGTTGGGACGGAGGGAGCAATCAGCCCCAGCATTTT.

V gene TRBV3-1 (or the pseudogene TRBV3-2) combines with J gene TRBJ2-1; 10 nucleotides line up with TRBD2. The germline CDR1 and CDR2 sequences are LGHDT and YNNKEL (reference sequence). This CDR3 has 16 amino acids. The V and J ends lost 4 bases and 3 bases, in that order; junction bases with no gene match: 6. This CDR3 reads CASSPFTSGNYNEQFF. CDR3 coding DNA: TGTGCCAGCAGCCCTTTTACTAGCGGGAACTACAATGAGCAGTTCTTC.

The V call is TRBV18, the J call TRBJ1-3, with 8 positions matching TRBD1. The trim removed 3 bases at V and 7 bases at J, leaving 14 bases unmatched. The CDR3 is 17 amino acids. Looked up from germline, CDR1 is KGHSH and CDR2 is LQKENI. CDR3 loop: CASSPRGQGEVRNTIYF. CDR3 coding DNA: TGTGCCAGCTCACCCCGTGGACAGGGCGAGGTTCGTAACACCATATATTTT.

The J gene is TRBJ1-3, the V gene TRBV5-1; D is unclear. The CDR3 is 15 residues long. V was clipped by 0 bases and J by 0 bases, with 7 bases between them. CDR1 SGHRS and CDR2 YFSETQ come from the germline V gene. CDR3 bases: TGCGCCAGCAGCTTGGTGGCAGGCTCTGGAAACACCATATATTTT. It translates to CASSLVAGSGNTIYF.